One sample yielded the 6 T cell receptor beta chains listed below, sequenced in a study of human thymus T cells. Corrective cardiac operations yielded the resected thymus tissue. Assay: immunoSEQ multiplex PCR; the TCRdb copy retains only in-frame clones and omits some. The data hold about 78,000 clones, with nearly 98% observed a single time. Sample: thymus tissue. The receptor source for this set is a boy less than two years old with a congenital heart defect but otherwise immunologically healthy.

This chain joins TRBV7-3 and TRBJ1-1; the match to TRBD1 covers 10 bases. Per the germline V gene, CDR1 is SGHTA and CDR2 is FQGTGA. This CDR3 has 14 amino acids. V shed 5 bases and J 7 bases; nucleotides not matched to a gene: 7. The CDR3 is CASSPRTGGNEAFF. The CDR3 DNA follows: TGTGCCAGCAGCCCCCGGACAGGGGGTAATGAAGCTTTCTTT.

The rearrangement joins TRBV10-3 to TRBJ2-7; 7 nucleotides match TRBD1. The CDR3 runs to 14 residues. From germline, CDR1 is ENHRY and CDR2 SYGVKD. V was clipped by 3 bases and J by 4 bases; unmatched bases: 6. This CDR3 reads CAISEDRELYEQYF. CDR3 nucleotides: TGTGCCATCAGTGAAGACAGGGAGCTGTACGAGCAGTACTTC.

This clone occurred once. The genes are TRBV7-9 and TRBJ1-2, with D perhaps matching TRBD1 (6 bases). The V gene's germline CDR1 is SEHNR and CDR2 FQNEAQ (reference sequence). Trimming cost V 2 bases and J 0 bases, with 19 bases left between them. The CDR3 length is 18 residues. CDR3: CASSLKRTAIRANYGYTF. The CDR3 nucleotides read TGTGCCAGCAGCTTAAAGCGGACAGCGATTCGAGCTAACTATGGCTACACCTTC. Combining the CDR3 with reference TRBV7-9 and TRBJ1-2 gives the whole variable domain DTGVSQNPRHKITKRGQNVTFRCDPISEHNRLYWYRQTLGQGPEFLTYFQNEAQLEKSRLLSDRFSAERPKGSFSTLEIQRTEQGDSAMYLCASSLKRTAIRANYGYTFGSGTRLTVV.

CDR3 residues: CASSLGGGLFDQPQHF. CDR3 DNA: TGTGCCAGTAGTCTTGGGGGCGGTTTGTTCGATCAGCCCCAGCATTTT. This chain joins TRBV19 and TRBJ1-5, with TRBD1 as a possible D gene (6 bases). The length of the CDR3 is 16 residues. CDR1 and CDR2 (germline): LNHDA, SQIVND (reference sequence). V lost 5 bases and J lost 5, with 19 bases in between.

The J gene is TRBJ2-5, the V gene TRBV4-2; perhaps TRBD2 as D (6 bases). CDR1 is LGHNA, CDR2 YNFKEQ, per germline. The CDR3 runs 18 residues. The germline V and J ends were trimmed by 2 bases and 0 bases, with 19 bases remaining between them. The CDR3 loop is CASSQSSGLQVYQETQYF. CDR3 bases: TGTGCCAGCAGCCAATCCTCCGGACTACAGGTGTACCAAGAGACCCAGTACTTC.

This chain links TRBV6-1 with TRBJ2-1; 8 bases line up with TRBD1. The V segment lost 6 bases and the J segment 3 bases; nucleotides outside the gene matches: 7. CDR3 length: 15 residues. Looked up from germline, CDR1 is MNHNS and CDR2 is SASEGT. CDR3 nucleotide sequence: TGTGCCAGCAGAGCTACAGGGGGACGCTACAATGAGCAGTTCTTC. Translation: CASRATGGRYNEQFF.